The source of this T cell receptor beta chain is a study of blood T cell repertoires in COVID-19. About the research overall: The study drew acute and convalescent COVID-19 samples from the United States, Italy and Spain. The analysed material was cDNA or gDNA that came from T cells, B-cell-depleted T cells, or PBMCs.

Source study methods: Reference gene primer amplification yielded estimated nucleated cell counts. Measured with immunoSEQ multiplex PCR; TCRdb has only the in-frame clones, and not every one. That table is the source of V, J and clone size, and D and trimming were worked out from the DNA. The sample carries roughly 140,000 clones, around 87% recorded once. The sequence was obtained from a woman in her 30s with acute COVID-19. The sample was PBMCs or T cells enriched from blood (not recorded which).

The CDR3 nucleotides read TGTGCCACTCGTAAGGGACAGGGGCTCTATGGCTACACCTTC. This encodes CATRKGQGLYGYTF. The rearrangement joins TRBV28 to TRBJ1-2; 10 bases agree with TRBD1. Germline CDR1 MDHEN, CDR2 SYDVKM. With 10 bases clipped from V and 4 bases from J, the junction kept 9 bases outside the gene matches. The CDR3 runs 14 residues.